Listed here are 3 T cell receptor beta chains from one sample, sequenced in a study of shared clonotypes between healthy human individuals. TCRdb keeps only in-frame clones here, not all; method: immunoSEQ multiplex PCR. The repertoire holds 1.5 million to 2.5 million clones, around 96% seen once, with around 1% in the top ten. Terminally differentiated effector memory CD45RA+ cells were excluded by CCR7 positive selection of CD45RO-negative cells. Sequencing was done on a sample of naive CD8+ T cells sorted from blood. All receptors come from a man between 18 and 29 years old in good health.

The chain carries TRBV5-4 and TRBJ2-7; D is perhaps TRBD1 (5 bases). Germline CDR1 and CDR2: SGHNT and YYREEE (reference sequence). V lost 5 bases to trimming and J lost 2 bases, with 8 bases between them. The CDR3 has 12 amino acids. Here the CDR3 DNA reads TGTGCCAGCAGTGACAGCCCCTACGAGCAGTACTTC. Protein: CASSDSPYEQYF.

The V and J genes are TRBV7-6 and TRBJ2-3; possible D gene TRBD1, 5 bases. The germline gives CDR1 SGHVS, CDR2 FNYEAQ. This CDR3 comprises 13 residues. The ends were cut back, 1 base at V and 7 bases at J, with 9 bases in the middle. CDR3 protein: CASSLGQRNTQYF. The CDR3, as DNA: TGTGCCAGCAGCTTAGGACAGAGAAATACGCAGTATTTT.

The chain recombines TRBV6-6 with TRBJ2-2; no clear D. Germline V lookup: CDR1 MNHNY, CDR2 SVGAGI (reference sequence). The CDR3 has 12 residues. V was cut by 5 bases and J by 2 bases, with 3 bases left in between. CDR3 DNA: TGTGCCAGCAGTGATAACACCGGGGAGCTGTTTTTT. As protein: CASSDNTGELFF.